These T cell receptor beta chains were read from a single sample in a study of CD8+ T cells in alopecia areata. Using immunoSEQ multiplex PCR, the repertoire was profiled, and TCRdb retains in-frame clones only, with some absent. The data show over 150,000 clones, roughly 50% seen once. The material was CD8+ T cells sorted from blood, obtained at week 24, from a patient treated with tofacitinib. These receptors were taken from a human donor with alopecia areata. The CDR3 runs from the conserved cysteine through the conserved F or W. The D gene is left open where the match is weak. Size tells how often a clone was seen (once, few, many) or the class of an expanded clone, and some rows leave it out.

J gene	D gene	V gene	clone size	CDR3 DNA	CDR3 protein
TRBJ1-1	.	TRBV7-6	.	TGTGCCAGCAGCCCGGACGGAAGATACACTGAAGCTTTCTTT	CASSPDGRYTEAFF
TRBJ2-1	TRBD1	TRBV19	few	TGTGCCAGTAGGACAGGGGGACCATACAATGAGCAGTTCTTC	CASRTGGPYNEQFF
TRBJ1-1	.	TRBV2	.	TGTGCCAGCATACTGGCGGGATATACTGAAGCTTTCTTT	CASILAGYTEAFF
TRBJ2-5	.	TRBV2	.	TGTGCCAGCAGTGATGTCAAAGAGACCCAGTACTTC	CASSDVKETQYF
TRBJ2-7	.	TRBV13	.	TGTGCCAGCAGTTCGAACTACGAGCAGTACTTC	CASSSNYEQYF
TRBJ1-2	.	TRBV29-1	.	TGCAGCGTTGAAGCGGTCCCCGAGGTGGACTATGGCTACACCTTC	CSVEAVPEVDYGYTF
TRBJ1-2	TRBD1	TRBV11-2	.	TGTGCCAGCAGCCCCCAGGGGGCGGTTGGCTACACCTTC	CASSPQGAVGYTF
TRBJ2-2	.	TRBV30	few	TGTGCCTCGACCTTCCAGCGGGTGGCGAACACCGGGGAGCTGTTTTTT	CASTFQRVANTGELFF
TRBJ2-1	.	TRBV27	.	TGTGCCAGCAGAACCTACAATGAGCAGTTCTTC	CASRTYNEQFF
TRBJ2-1	TRBD1	TRBV5-6	.	TGTGCCAGCAGCTTGCCCCATATCACTACAGGGGACGTTCACAATGAGCAGTTCTTC	CASSLPHITTGDVHNEQFF
TRBJ2-1	.	TRBV15	few	TGTGCCACCAGCACCCGACGGACAAATGAGCAGTTCTTC	CATSTRRTNEQFF
TRBJ1-2	.	TRBV16	.	TGTGCCAGCAGCCAAAACCAGAATGGCTACACCTTC	CASSQNQNGYTF
TRBJ2-7	.	TRBV9	.	TGTGCCAGCAGCGTAGGGAGTGAGCCCTACGAGCAGTACTTC	CASSVGSEPYEQYF
TRBJ2-7	.	TRBV4-1	.	TGCGCCAGCAGCCTACGTGCTCTACAAGGAGTCGAGGAGCAGTACTTC	CASSLRALQGVEEQYF
TRBJ1-1	.	TRBV30	.	TGTGCCTGGAGCTCCTCTCGGGCTGAAGCTTTCTTT	CAWSSSRAEAFF
TRBJ1-1	.	TRBV9	.	TGTGCCAGCAGCCAACAGGACACCATGAACACTGAAGCTTTCTTT	CASSQQDTMNTEAFF
TRBJ1-2	.	TRBV30	.	TGTGCCTGGAGTGTATCAGCGGATGGCTACACCTTC	CAWSVSADGYTF
TRBJ2-6	.	TRBV4-1	once	TGCGCCAGCAGCCAAGTTTACCCCGCGGGGGCCAACGTCCTGACTTTC	CASSQVYPAGANVLTF
TRBJ2-6	.	TRBV6-5	few	TGTGCCAGCAGTGTGGGACCTTCTGGGGCCAACGTCCTGACTTTC	CASSVGPSGANVLTF
TRBJ2-1	.	TRBV11-2	.	TGTGCCAGCAGCCCGCGGACATTGGTTCGGGGCCTGTTCTTC	CASSPRTLVRGLFF
TRBJ2-5	.	TRBV7-2	few	TGTGCCAGCAGCTTAGGGAGGCAGGGCGGGGAGACCCAGTACTTC	CASSLGRQGGETQYF
TRBJ2-1	TRBD1	TRBV19	.	TGTGGCTGCAGGGGGCTGAATGAGCAGTTCTTC	CGCRGLNEQFF
TRBJ1-6	.	TRBV27	few	TGTGCCAGCAGTTTGACAGCTAATTCACCCCTCCACTTT	CASSLTANSPLHF
TRBJ2-1	TRBD1	TRBV27	.	TGTGCCAGCAATCCGGACAGGGGGGCCTACAATGAGCAGTTCTTC	CASNPDRGAYNEQFF
TRBJ2-7	TRBD1	TRBV30	.	TGTGCCTGGAAGACCGGGACAGGTAGCTACGAGCAGTACTTC	CAWKTGTGSYEQYF
TRBJ2-7	.	TRBV20-1	.	TGCAGTGCTAGAGAATCGCGGGAGCAGTACTTC	CSARESREQYF
TRBJ2-3	.	TRBV7-3	few	TGTGCCAGCAGCTTCGGTGGCAGGGGAACAGATACGCAGTATTTT	CASSFGGRGTDTQYF
TRBJ2-1	.	TRBV14	.	TGTGCCAGCTGGGAGCTACCCAATGAGCAGTTCTTC	CASWELPNEQFF
TRBJ2-2	.	TRBV30	.	TGTGCCTGGCATCGAAGGAACACCGGGGAGCTGTTTTTT	CAWHRRNTGELFF
TRBJ2-7	.	TRBV13	.	TGTGCCAGCAGCTTCCCAGAGAATCCCTACGAGCAGTACTTC	CASSFPENPYEQYF
TRBJ2-5	.	TRBV7-9	few	TGTGCCAGCAGCCTCGTAGAGACCCAGTACTTC	CASSLVETQYF
TRBJ2-1	.	TRBV19	few	TGTGCCAGTAGTATGGTACCCGAGGATGAGCAGTTCTTC	CASSMVPEDEQFF
TRBJ2-1	.	TRBV5-1	.	TGCGCCAGCAGCTTAAACCAGGGAGGCAATGAGCAGTTCTTC	CASSLNQGGNEQFF
TRBJ2-7	.	TRBV5-1	.	TGTGCCAGCAGCTTTCCACCATCCTACGAGCAGTACTTC	CASSFPPSYEQYF
TRBJ2-7	.	TRBV25-1	few	TGTGCCAGCAGTGAATTAGGAAACTACGAGCAGTACTTC	CASSELGNYEQYF
TRBJ1-4	TRBD1	TRBV2	few	TGTGCCAGCAGCAGCCCCGGGACAGGACCCGAAAAACTGTTTTTT	CASSSPGTGPEKLFF
TRBJ2-7	.	TRBV29-1	.	TGCAGCGTTGAAGAGAAGGGCTACGAGCAGTACTTC	CSVEEKGYEQYF
TRBJ2-3	.	TRBV25-1	.	TGTGCCAGCAGTGATGTCAGGGAAACCACAGATACGCAGTATTTT	CASSDVRETTDTQYF
TRBJ2-3	TRBD1	TRBV6-1	few	TGTGCCAGCACCACGGGACAGACAGATACGCAGTATTTT	CASTTGQTDTQYF
TRBJ2-7	.	TRBV11-2	.	TGTGCCAGCAGCTTAGAAGCAGGGAATTACGAGCAGTACTTC	CASSLEAGNYEQYF
TRBJ2-2	.	TRBV5-1	many	TGCGCCAGCAGCTCGATGACAGTCGCGAACACCGGGGAGCTGTTTTTT	CASSSMTVANTGELFF
TRBJ2-7	.	TRBV10-2	.	TGCGCCAGCAGTGAAGAGGCAGGAGTCTACGAGCAGTACTTC	CASSEEAGVYEQYF
TRBJ1-1	.	TRBV29-1	few	TGCAGCGTTGAAGATTCAGGGGTAGAAGCTTTCTTT	CSVEDSGVEAFF
TRBJ1-2	.	TRBV29-1	.	TGCAGCGGAAGGGACAACTATGGCTACACCTTC	CSGRDNYGYTF
TRBJ2-7	.	TRBV30	.	TGTGCCTGTAATCCTAGGAACTCCTACGAGCAGTACTTC	CACNPRNSYEQYF
TRBJ1-2	.	TRBV29-1	few	TGCAGCGTTGAAGGCCAGAATAATAACTATGGCTACACCTTC	CSVEGQNNNYGYTF
TRBJ1-2	TRBD1	TRBV13	.	TGTGCCAGCAGCTTTGGATCTCCAACGCAGGGGGCCGACACCTTC	CASSFGSPTQGADTF
TRBJ1-1	.	TRBV7-8	.	TGTGCCAGCAGCCCCTCGAGCACAGCTGTCACTGAAGCTTTCTTT	CASSPSSTAVTEAFF
TRBJ2-7	.	TRBV30	few	TGTGCCTGGAGTCCGGGGTACGAGCAGTACTTC	CAWSPGYEQYF
TRBJ2-3	.	TRBV4-3	.	TGCGCCAGCAGCCAACGGTGGACGGGTGAGATCGTGGATACGCAGTATTTT	CASSQRWTGEIVDTQYF